This TCR beta chain is drawn from a study of graft-versus-host responses after intestinal transplantation. Co-plated with roughly 200,000 CFSE-labeled responder cells were roughly 200,000 irradiated, violet-dye-labeled stimulator cells. In this sample, this clone turned up a few times. Germline V CDR1 and CDR2: WNHNN, SYGVQD (reference sequence). There are 11 residues in the CDR3. Trimming cost V 6 bases and J 3 bases, with 5 bases left between them. Sequenced by immunoSEQ multiplex PCR; TCRdb stores in-frame clones only, minus some. The table records fewer than 9,500 clones, roughly a third of them present only once.

This sequence was found in a human patient who was an organ donor for intestinal transplantation. The chain combines TRBV10-1 with TRBJ1-1, with no clear D. Here the sequenced sample was alloreactive CD8+ T cells from a mixed lymphocyte reaction culture, taken before transplantation. Subset given: CFSE-low proliferating T cells sorted from roughly six-day pre-transplant mixed lymphocyte reaction (GvH or HvG direction). DNA for the CDR3: TGCGCCAGCAGGGCTCACACTGAAGCTTTCTTT. As protein: CASRAHTEAFF.